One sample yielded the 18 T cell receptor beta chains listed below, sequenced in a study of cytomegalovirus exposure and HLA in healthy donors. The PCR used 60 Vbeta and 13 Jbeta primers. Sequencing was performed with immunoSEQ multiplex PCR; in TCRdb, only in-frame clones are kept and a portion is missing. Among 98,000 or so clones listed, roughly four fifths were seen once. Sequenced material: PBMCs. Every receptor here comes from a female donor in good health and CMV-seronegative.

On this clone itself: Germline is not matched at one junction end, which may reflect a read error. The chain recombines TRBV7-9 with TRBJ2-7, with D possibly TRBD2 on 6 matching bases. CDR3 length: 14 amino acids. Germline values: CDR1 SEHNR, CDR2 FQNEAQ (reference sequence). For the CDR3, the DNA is TGTTCCAGCAGTCCTCCGGCGGGGCGGAACGAGCAGTACTTC. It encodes CSSSPPAGRNEQYF.

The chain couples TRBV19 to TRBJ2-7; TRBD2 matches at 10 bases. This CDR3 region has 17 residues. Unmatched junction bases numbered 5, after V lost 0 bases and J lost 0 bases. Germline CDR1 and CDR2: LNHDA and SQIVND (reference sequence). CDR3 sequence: CASSIDLLAGASYEQYF. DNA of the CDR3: TGTGCCAGTAGTATAGATCTTCTAGCGGGGGCCTCCTACGAGCAGTACTTC.

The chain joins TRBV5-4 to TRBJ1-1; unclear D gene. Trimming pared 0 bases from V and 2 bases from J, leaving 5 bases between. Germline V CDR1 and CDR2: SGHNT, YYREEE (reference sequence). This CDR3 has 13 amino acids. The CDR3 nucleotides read TGTGCCAGCAGCTTGGCCCCAAACACTGAAGCTTTCTTT. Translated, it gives CASSLAPNTEAFF.

The CDR3 bases are TGTGCCAGCAGTTCCCGAGATGCAACTAATGAAAAACTGTTTTTT. Translated, it gives CASSSRDATNEKLFF. V and J are TRBV28 and TRBJ1-4; D is unclear. This CDR3 has 15 residues. Germline CDR1 is MDHEN and CDR2 is SYDVKM. The V and J ends lost 4 bases and 0 bases respectively, with 9 bases between them.

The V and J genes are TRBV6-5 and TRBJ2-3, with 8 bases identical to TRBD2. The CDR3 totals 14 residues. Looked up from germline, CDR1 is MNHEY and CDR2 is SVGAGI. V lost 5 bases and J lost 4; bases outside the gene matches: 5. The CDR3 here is CASSPGGRPDTQYF. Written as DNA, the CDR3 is TGTGCCAGCAGTCCGGGGGGGCGGCCAGATACGCAGTATTTT.

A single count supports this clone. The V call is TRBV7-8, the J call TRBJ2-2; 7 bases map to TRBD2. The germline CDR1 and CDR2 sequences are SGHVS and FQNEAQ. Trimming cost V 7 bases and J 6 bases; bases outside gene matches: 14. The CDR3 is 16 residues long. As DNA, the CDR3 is TGTGCCAGCATCGAACGGTGGGGGGGGTCACCCGGGGAGCTGTTTTTT. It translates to CASIERWGGSPGELFF.

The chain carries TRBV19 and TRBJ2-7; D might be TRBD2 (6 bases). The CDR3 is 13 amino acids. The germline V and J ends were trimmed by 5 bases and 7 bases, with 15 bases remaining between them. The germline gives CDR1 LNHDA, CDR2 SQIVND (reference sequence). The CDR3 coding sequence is TGTGCCAGTAGTCAACTCCGCGCGGGGGAGCAGTACTTC. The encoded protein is CASSQLRAGEQYF.

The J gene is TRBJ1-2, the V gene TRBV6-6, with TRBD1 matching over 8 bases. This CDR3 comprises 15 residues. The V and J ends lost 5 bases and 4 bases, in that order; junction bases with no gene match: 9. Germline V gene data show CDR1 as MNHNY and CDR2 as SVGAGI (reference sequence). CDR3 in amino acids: CASSNPGTGFYGYTF. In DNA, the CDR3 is TGTGCCAGCAGTAATCCCGGGACAGGCTTCTATGGCTACACCTTC.

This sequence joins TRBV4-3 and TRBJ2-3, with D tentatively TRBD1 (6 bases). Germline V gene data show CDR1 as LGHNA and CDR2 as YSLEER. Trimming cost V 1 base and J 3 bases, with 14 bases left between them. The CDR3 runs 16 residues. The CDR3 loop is CASSQGNRVVTDTQYF. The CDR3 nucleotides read TGCGCCAGCAGCCAAGGAAACAGGGTAGTAACAGATACGCAGTATTTT.

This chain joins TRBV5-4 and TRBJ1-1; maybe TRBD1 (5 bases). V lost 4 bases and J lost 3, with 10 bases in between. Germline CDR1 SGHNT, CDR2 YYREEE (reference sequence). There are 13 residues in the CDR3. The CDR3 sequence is CASSPGVYTEAFF. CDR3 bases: TGTGCCAGCAGCCCGGGGGTTTACACTGAAGCTTTCTTT.

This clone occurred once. CDR3 coding DNA: TGTGCCAGCAGCTTACTAGCGGGGTTACAAGAGACCCAGTACTTC. It codes for CASSLLAGLQETQYF. The V gene is TRBV7-9, the J gene TRBJ2-5, with 9 bases matching TRBD2. This CDR3 has 15 amino acids. J lost 2 bases, V lost 2 bases, and 3 bases had no gene match. Germline V lookup: CDR1 SEHNR, CDR2 FQNEAQ (reference sequence).

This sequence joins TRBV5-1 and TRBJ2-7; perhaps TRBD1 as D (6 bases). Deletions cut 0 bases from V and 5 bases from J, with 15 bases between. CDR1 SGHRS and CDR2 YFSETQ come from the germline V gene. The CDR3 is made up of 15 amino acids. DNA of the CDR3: TGCGCCAGCAGCTTGGAGGACCCACAGGGCCACGAGCAGTACTTC. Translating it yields CASSLEDPQGHEQYF.

CDR3 in DNA: TGTGCCAGCAGCCCCGCCGGGACAGGGCCCTACGAGCAGTACTTC. This codes for CASSPAGTGPYEQYF. V and J are TRBV9 and TRBJ2-5, with TRBD1 matching over 9 bases. The tail of the sequence fits TRBJ2-7 better, so the J call may be wrong. In germline, CDR1 is SGDLS, CDR2 YYNGEE. This CDR3 has 15 amino acids.

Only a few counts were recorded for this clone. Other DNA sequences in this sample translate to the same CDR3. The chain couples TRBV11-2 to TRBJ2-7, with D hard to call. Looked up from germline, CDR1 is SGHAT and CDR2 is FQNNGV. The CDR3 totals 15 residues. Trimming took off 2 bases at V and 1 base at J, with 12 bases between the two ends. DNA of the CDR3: TGTGCCAGCAGCTTATCACGGGTAGAGTCCTACGAGCAGTACTTC. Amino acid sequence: CASSLSRVESYEQYF.

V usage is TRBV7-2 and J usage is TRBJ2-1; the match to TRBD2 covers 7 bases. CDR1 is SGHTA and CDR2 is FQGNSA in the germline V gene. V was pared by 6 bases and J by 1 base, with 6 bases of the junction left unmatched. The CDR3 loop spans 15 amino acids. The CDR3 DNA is TGTGCCAGCAGACCCGGGGGGAGTTCCTACAATGAGCAGTTCTTC. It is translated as CASRPGGSSYNEQFF.

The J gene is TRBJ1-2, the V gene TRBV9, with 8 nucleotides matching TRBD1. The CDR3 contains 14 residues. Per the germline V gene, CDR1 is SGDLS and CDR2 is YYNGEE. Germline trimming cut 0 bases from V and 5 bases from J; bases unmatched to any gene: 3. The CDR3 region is CASSVEHRGYGYTF. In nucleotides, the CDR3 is TGTGCCAGCAGCGTAGAGCACAGGGGGTATGGCTACACCTTC.

The CDR3 protein is CSVEAPTGSSYNEQFF. Here the CDR3 DNA reads TGCAGCGTTGAAGCTCCGACGGGAAGCTCCTACAATGAGCAGTTCTTC. V is TRBV29-1 and J is TRBJ2-1; TRBD2 is a possible D gene (5 bases). Trimming cost V 1 base and J 0 bases, with 13 bases left between them. The CDR3 contains 16 residues. Per the germline V gene, CDR1 is SQVTM and CDR2 is ANQGSEA.

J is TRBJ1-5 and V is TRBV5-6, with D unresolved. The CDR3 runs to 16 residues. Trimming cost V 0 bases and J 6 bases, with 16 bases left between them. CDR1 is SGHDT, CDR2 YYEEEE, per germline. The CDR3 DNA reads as TGTGCCAGCAGCTTGGCCCGGTCGCGGTTCGGTCAGCCCCAGCATTTT. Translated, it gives CASSLARSRFGQPQHF.